This T cell receptor (beta chain) originates from a study of blood T cell repertoires in COVID-19. Study information: The United States, Italy and Spain provided the acute and convalescent COVID-19 samples. From T cells, B-cell-depleted T cells, or PBMCs came the material, which was cDNA or gDNA.

The CDR3 spans 15 residues. V lost 3 bases to trimming and J lost 11 bases; unmatched junction nucleotides: 10. Germline V gene data show CDR1 as GTSNPN and CDR2 as SVGIG (reference sequence). Source study methods: Researchers report that nucleated cell counts were estimated from reference gene primer amplification. Sequenced by immunoSEQ multiplex PCR; TCRdb stores in-frame clones only, minus some. D and trimming were read from the DNA, whereas the V and J calls and clone size are those reported in that table. In the table there are 150,000 to 200,000 clones, around 83% of which are singletons. This clonotype was sampled from a young man with acute or convalescent COVID-19. The rearrangement uses TRBV30 and TRBJ2-3, with 14 bases aligning to TRBD2. The specimen was peripheral blood. DNA of the CDR3: TGTGCCTGGAGCGACTCCGGGACTAGCGGGGGTAAGCAGTATTTT. This encodes CAWSDSGTSGGKQYF. Combining the CDR3 with reference TRBV30 and TRBJ2-3 gives the whole variable domain SQTIHQWPATLVQPVGSPLSLECTVEGTSNPNLYWYRQAAGRGLQLLFYSVGIGQISSEVPQNLSASRPQDRQFILSSKKLLLSDSGFYLCAWSDSGTSGGKQYFGPGTRLTVL.